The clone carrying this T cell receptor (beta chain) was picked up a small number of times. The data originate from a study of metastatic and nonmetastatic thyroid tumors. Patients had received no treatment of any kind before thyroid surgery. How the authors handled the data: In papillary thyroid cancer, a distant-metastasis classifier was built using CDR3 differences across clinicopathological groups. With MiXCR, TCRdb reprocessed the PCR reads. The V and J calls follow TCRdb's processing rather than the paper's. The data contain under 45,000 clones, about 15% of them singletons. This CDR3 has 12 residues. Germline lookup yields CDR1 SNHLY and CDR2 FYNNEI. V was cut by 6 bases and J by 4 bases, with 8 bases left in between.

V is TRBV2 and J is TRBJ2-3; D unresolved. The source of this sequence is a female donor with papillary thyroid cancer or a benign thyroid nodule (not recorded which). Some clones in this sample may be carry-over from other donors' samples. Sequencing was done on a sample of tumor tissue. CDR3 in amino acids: CASSFISDTQYF. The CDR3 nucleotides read TGTGCCAGCAGCTTCATCTCAGATACGCAGTATTTT.